The subject of this entry is one TCR beta chain. This specimen belongs to a study of cytomegalovirus exposure and HLA in healthy donors. Per the germline V gene, CDR1 is LNHNV and CDR2 is YYDKDF (reference sequence). The J segment lost 6 bases and the V segment lost 1 base, leaving 8 bases of the junction unmatched. The CDR3 contains 16 residues. The study ran its PCR with 60 Vbeta and 13 Jbeta primers. Some clones are missing from TCRdb's copy, which holds only in-frame ones; the method was immunoSEQ multiplex PCR. The repertoire holds over 150,000 clones, with roughly 84% as singletons. The sequenced sample consisted of PBMCs. This clonotype originated in a boy between 2 and 10 years old in good health and CMV-seronegative. This chain uses TRBV15 with TRBJ2-7; 11 bases align to TRBD2. The CDR3 reads CATSRVGLAGGTEQYF. In DNA form, the CDR3 reads TGTGCCACCAGCAGAGTTGGATTAGCGGGAGGGACCGAGCAGTACTTC.